The 8 T cell receptor beta chains presented below share a single source sample, sequenced in a study of a mutant IDH1 vaccine in newly diagnosed glioma. Sequencing used immunoSEQ multiplex PCR; TCRdb keeps in-frame clones, though not all of them. The data contain 34,000 or so clones, 78% of them singletons. Their antigen targets remain unknown. The time point was: week 35, safety follow-up. A single vaccine dose contained 300 ug of mutant IDH1 20-mer peptide, and topical imiquimod was used with it. Sequences were derived from PBMCs, sampled from a glioma patient whose treatment included an IDH1 peptide vaccine. These receptors all stem from a woman in her thirties or forties with glioma.

The V and J genes are TRBV2 and TRBJ1-1; 7 nucleotides align to TRBD1. The germline CDR1 and CDR2 sequences are SNHLY and FYNNEI. The CDR3 is 14 residues long. The V and J ends lost 4 bases and 3 bases, in that order; junction bases with no gene match: 5. CDR3 sequence reads: CASSVTGLDTEAFF. CDR3 DNA sequence: TGTGCCAGCAGTGTGACAGGGCTGGACACTGAAGCTTTCTTT.

The rearrangement joins TRBV10-2 to TRBJ2-7; the D gene is possibly TRBD1 (6 bases). The germline V gene has CDR1 WSHSY and CDR2 SAAADI. The CDR3 is 11 amino acids. Trimming took 8 bases from V and 3 from J, leaving 8 bases between them. The CDR3 protein is CASGDIYEQYF. In DNA form, the CDR3 reads TGCGCCAGCGGGGACATCTACGAGCAGTACTTC.

The rearrangement links TRBV21-1 to TRBJ1-1. TRBV21-1 is listed as a pseudogene. The CDR3 length is 16 residues. CDR3 amino acids: CASSSQAGGVNTEAFF. The CDR3 DNA reads TGTGCCAGCAGCTCCCAGGCGGGAGGGGTGAACACTGAAGCTTTCTTT.

In this sample, this clone turned up a few times. The rearrangement uses TRBV10-1 and TRBJ2-7; 7 nucleotides match TRBD1. With V trimmed by 0 bases and J by 3 bases, 5 bases remained unmatched. This CDR3 is built from 15 residues. Germline values: CDR1 WNHNN, CDR2 SYGVQD (reference sequence). The CDR3 protein is CASSESTQGVYEQYF. The CDR3, as DNA: TGCGCCAGCAGTGAGTCGACTCAGGGGGTCTACGAGCAGTACTTC.

By share of the sample, this clone is medium-sized (0.01 to 0.1%). V usage is TRBV6-1 and J usage is TRBJ1-5; D gene uncertain. Germline assignment: CDR1 MNHNS and CDR2 SASEGT. The CDR3 loop spans 15 amino acids. The V end was cut by 4 bases, the J end by 3 bases, with 13 bases between. CDR3 bases: TGTGCCAGCAGTGGGAGGTCCGGGCTCAATCAGCCCCAGCATTTT. This codes for CASSGRSGLNQPQHF.

CDR3 region: CASSPTGNGNQPQHF. CDR3 nucleotide sequence: TGCGCCAGCAGCCCAACAGGGAATGGCAATCAGCCCCAGCATTTT. The genes are TRBV5-1 and TRBJ1-5; perhaps TRBD1 as D (6 bases). Germline CDR1 is SGHRS and CDR2 is YFSETQ. The CDR3 sequence is 15 residues long. Trimming cost V 4 bases and J 2 bases, with 13 bases left between them.

The chain has TRBV7-2 and TRBJ1-5; D gene uncertain. V lost 1 base and J lost 4, with 8 bases in between. The CDR3 covers 14 residues. Per germline, CDR1 SGHTA and CDR2 FQGNSA. The DNA of the CDR3 is TGTGCCAGCAGCTTAGTTCCGGGGAATCAGCCCCAGCATTTT. It yields the protein CASSLVPGNQPQHF.

This clone was seen only a few times. V usage is TRBV5-1 and J usage is TRBJ1-1; TRBD1 matches at 9 bases. CDR1 and CDR2 (germline): SGHRS, YFSETQ. The V and J ends lost 0 bases and 4 bases, in that order; junction bases with no gene match: 1. The CDR3 is 14 residues long. The CDR3 DNA sequence: TGCGCCAGCAGCTTGGGGGACAGGGTCACTGAAGCTTTCTTT. This sequence encodes CASSLGDRVTEAFF.